This TCR beta chain was recorded in a study of Ad26.COV2.S vaccination and SARS-CoV-2 variants. Study background: In the study, Ad26.COV2.S was injected intramuscularly once, or twice 56 days apart.

The V end lost 8 bases, the J end lost 6 bases, and 12 bases lay between the germline ends. Germline V gene data show CDR1 as MNHEY and CDR2 as SVGAGI. The CDR3 is 12 residues long. The data were produced by immunoSEQ multiplex PCR, yet TCRdb's version contains in-frame clones alone and is incomplete. The sample includes about 480,000 clones, approximately 90% seen only once; the top ten take over 10%. As to treatment: some 20 received Ad26.COV2.S at low or high dose, single or two shots; five or six received placebo; per-sample allocation not given. All samples were drawn on day 63, counting from the first vaccine or placebo injection.

The TCR comes from a person between 18 and 65 years old who received the Ad26.COV2.S COVID-19 vaccine or a placebo. The source material was peripheral blood, sampled in a trial of Ad26.COV2.S vaccine versus placebo. The gene calls are TRBV6-5 and TRBJ2-3; no definite D call. The CDR3 DNA reads TGTGCCAGCGGCCCTACCGGGGATACGCAGTATTTT. Translating gives CASGPTGDTQYF.